The sequence of this TCR beta chain was determined in a study of memory CD4+ T cells and cytomegalovirus serostatus. Study overall: Donors were healthy Belgian adults, 9 CMV seropositive and roughly 25 seronegative. Findings of the study overall: Suggested: most of the CMV-linked TCR signature lies in CD4+ memory cells.

Sequencing used immunoSEQ multiplex PCR; TCRdb keeps in-frame clones, though not all of them. Of 55,000 to 80,000 clones in the sample, about 80% are singletons; the top ten hold about 4.3%. This clone was seen only a few times. The target antigen is unknown. Single viable CD3+CD4+CD8-CD45RO+ cells were sorted as the memory CD4+ T cells. This CDR3 spans 14 amino acids. Trimming took 0 bases from V and 7 from J, leaving 10 bases between them. Germline values: CDR1 LNHNV, CDR2 YYDKDF (reference sequence). The TCR originated in an adult in good health and CMV-seropositive. The chain has TRBV15 and TRBJ1-5; a possible D gene is TRBD1 (5 bases). Input material: memory CD4+ T cells from blood. This CDR3 is CATSREQVLQPQHF. DNA for the CDR3: TGTGCCACCAGCAGAGAACAGGTTCTGCAGCCCCAGCATTTT.